These T cell receptor beta chains were read from a single sample in a study of cytomegalovirus exposure and HLA in healthy donors. Only in-frame clones appear in the TCRdb table, and some are missing; sequencing was by immunoSEQ multiplex PCR. The profile shows under 100,000 clones, around 66% of them singletons. Sequencing was done on a sample of PBMCs. These receptors all come from a woman aged 40 to 55 in good health and CMV-seropositive. The CDR3 runs from the conserved cysteine through the conserved F or W. A D gene is named only where the DNA matches it firmly. Size values are once, few and many counts, or a class for expanded clones, and some rows have none.

DNA	CDR3	V	J	size	D
TGCAGCGTTGATCCTGGACTAGCGGAAGAGCAGTTCTTC	CSVDPGLAEEQFF	TRBV29-1	TRBJ2-1	once	TRBD2
TGTGCCAGCAGCTTAGGGCCCCAGGGGAAAGGGGCCAATGAGCAGTTCTTC	CASSLGPQGKGANEQFF	TRBV7-9	TRBJ2-1	NA	NA
TGTGCCAGCAGCCTACAGGGACCAAGCCAAGAGACCCAGTACTTC	CASSLQGPSQETQYF	TRBV5-4	TRBJ2-5	NA	NA
TGTGCCAGTCGACAGAATCAGAACACTGAAGCTTTCTTT	CASRQNQNTEAFF	TRBV6-5	TRBJ1-1	few	NA
TGTGCCAGCAGCCCGGGGGAGCGGGCCACCGGGGAGCTGTTTTTT	CASSPGERATGELFF	TRBV5-4	TRBJ2-2	NA	NA
TGTGCCAGCAGTTTGGCTAGCGGGATAGAGACCCAGTACTTC	CASSLASGIETQYF	TRBV28	TRBJ2-5	once	TRBD2
TGTGCCAGCAGTTACGCGGGGGACAGGGTTGACACTGAAGCTTTCTTT	CASSYAGDRVDTEAFF	TRBV6-6	TRBJ1-1	NA	TRBD1
TGTGCCAGCAGTGTGAGCCGGGGCTACGAGCAGTACTTC	CASSVSRGYEQYF	TRBV6-1	TRBJ2-7	NA	NA
TGTGCCAGCAGTCCGACAGGGACGTGGGGGGAGACCCAGTACTTC	CASSPTGTWGETQYF	TRBV27	TRBJ2-5	NA	TRBD1
TGTGCCAGTAGTACTCCCCGGGACAGGGGCACAGATACGCAGTATTTT	CASSTPRDRGTDTQYF	TRBV19	TRBJ2-3	NA	TRBD1
TGTGCCAGCAGTTGGTTCCAGGGGTACGAGCAGTACTTC	CASSWFQGYEQYF	TRBV27	TRBJ2-7	few	NA
TGCAGCGTTGGACTAGTAGGTTCCGAGCAGTACTTC	CSVGLVGSEQYF	TRBV29-1	TRBJ2-7	NA	NA
TGTGCCAGCAGCTTCGGAGGAGTCGAGCAGTACTTC	CASSFGGVEQYF	TRBV7-2	TRBJ2-7	NA	NA
TGTGCCAGCTCTAGACTAGCGGGAAGCTCCTACGAGCAGTACTTC	CASSRLAGSSYEQYF	TRBV18	TRBJ2-7	NA	TRBD2
TGTGCCAGCAGTCAACTAGCGGGAGGACCCTACAATGAGCAGTTCTTC	CASSQLAGGPYNEQFF	TRBV27	TRBJ2-1	NA	TRBD2
TGTGCCAGCCTGAGGAGCAATCAGCCCCAGCATTTT	CASLRSNQPQHF	TRBV28	TRBJ1-5	once	NA
TGTGCCAGCAGCTCGACACTAGCGTACGAGCAGTACTTC	CASSSTLAYEQYF	TRBV5-6	TRBJ2-7	once	TRBD2
TGTGCCATCAGTGAGGATCCCCCTCTAGCGGGAGGGCCCTACGAGCAGTACTTC	CAISEDPPLAGGPYEQYF	TRBV10-3	TRBJ2-7	NA	TRBD2
TGTGCCAGCAGCTTAGGTACTAACTATGGCTACACCTTC	CASSLGTNYGYTF	TRBV7-6	TRBJ1-2	NA	NA
TGTGCCAGCAGTTTAAGACAGCACTACGCTGAAGCTTTCTTT	CASSLRQHYAEAFF	TRBV27	TRBJ1-1	few	NA
TGTGCCAGCAGTGGAGCCGGGACAGGGGGCGACGAGCAGTACTTC	CASSGAGTGGDEQYF	TRBV28	TRBJ2-7	NA	TRBD1
TGTGCCAGCAGTGATCTAGCCGGGACAGGGGGGGAGCAGTACTTC	CASSDLAGTGGEQYF	TRBV2	TRBJ2-7	NA	TRBD1
TGCGCCAGCAGCCAGAGCAGCGGGAGGGCCTCTTACAATGAGCAGTTCTTC	CASSQSSGRASYNEQFF	TRBV4-1	TRBJ2-1	NA	TRBD2
TGTGCCAGCAGTTTGGTTGCGACAGCCAGCAATCAGCCCCAGCATTTT	CASSLVATASNQPQHF	TRBV28	TRBJ1-5	NA	NA
TGTGCCAGCAGAGCGACAGGGGTTAATCCTGAAGCTTTCTTT	CASRATGVNPEAFF	TRBV2	TRBJ1-1	few	TRBD1
TGCGCCAGCAGTCTAGCGGGAGGTTTTTCCTACAATGAGCAGTTCTTC	CASSLAGGFSYNEQFF	TRBV4-3	TRBJ2-1	NA	TRBD2
TGCGCCAGCAGTGATAGAGGGACAGGGGGCGATGATACGCAGTATTTT	CASSDRGTGGDDTQYF	TRBV10-1	TRBJ2-3	NA	TRBD1
TGTGCCAGCAGTTCCCAGCGGGAGCCACCCCTAAGGGAGCAGTACTTC	CASSSQREPPLREQYF	TRBV28	TRBJ2-7	NA	TRBD2
TGCGCCAGCAGCCAAGAGGCCGGGACAGGGGGCAATGAGCAGTTCTTC	CASSQEAGTGGNEQFF	TRBV4-3	TRBJ2-1	few	TRBD1
TGTGCCAGTAGTAGGTCTAGCGGGGGACGCGATACCTACGAGCAGTACTTC	CASSRSSGGRDTYEQYF	TRBV19	TRBJ2-7	NA	TRBD2
TGTGCCTGGAGTGTAGCTAACACTGAAGCTTTCTTT	CAWSVANTEAFF	TRBV30	TRBJ1-1	NA	NA
TGTGCCAGCAGCACCCTTGGGGGGGCAGTTAATGAAAAACTGTTTTTT	CASSTLGGAVNEKLFF	TRBV7-9	TRBJ1-4	once	NA
TGTGCCAGCAGTTACTCGTATCTTGTGGGCTACACCTTC	CASSYSYLVGYTF	TRBV6-5	TRBJ1-2	NA	NA
TGTGCCAGCAGCTTAAGTGGCGGGAGACCCTACGAGCAGTACTTC	CASSLSGGRPYEQYF	TRBV7-2	TRBJ2-7	NA	TRBD2
TGTGCCAGCAGCCAGACAGGGGGCACTGAAGCTTTCTTT	CASSQTGGTEAFF	TRBV7-9	TRBJ1-1	NA	TRBD1
TGCGCCAGCAGCTTACAGGGGGCGGTCTCCTACGAGCAGTACTTC	CASSLQGAVSYEQYF	TRBV5-1	TRBJ2-7	NA	TRBD1
TGCAGCGTATTGACAGGGGGCTTATCAGATACGCAGTATTTT	CSVLTGGLSDTQYF	TRBV29-1	TRBJ2-3	NA	TRBD1
TGTGCCAGCAGCTTCAACAGGGTGAACACTGAAGCTTTCTTT	CASSFNRVNTEAFF	TRBV7-2	TRBJ1-1	NA	NA
TGTGCCAGCAGCGGACTAGCGGTAACCCCGTTAAACTACAATGAGCAGTTCTTC	CASSGLAVTPLNYNEQFF	TRBV6-4	TRBJ2-1	NA	TRBD2
TGTGCCAGCAGTTTAGGGCTAGCCCCCTACAATGAGCAGTTCTTC	CASSLGLAPYNEQFF	TRBV28	TRBJ2-1	NA	NA
TGCGCCAGCAGTGAGTTCGGGGTACTGTTTTTT	CASSEFGVLFF	TRBV10-2	TRBJ1-4	few	NA
TGTGCCAGCAGACCCCGGGAGAACACAGATACGCAGTATTTT	CASRPRENTDTQYF	TRBV7-2	TRBJ2-3	NA	NA
TGTGCCAGCAGCGCGAAAGGGCGCTCGGGGGATACGCAGTATTTT	CASSAKGRSGDTQYF	TRBV7-2	TRBJ2-3	few	NA
TGTGCCAGCAGCAGGCAGGGGAAGTATGGCTACACCTTC	CASSRQGKYGYTF	TRBV7-2	TRBJ1-2	NA	NA
TGTGCCAGCAGCTCGGACAGGGGGGGCACAGATACGCAGTATTTT	CASSSDRGGTDTQYF	TRBV5-6	TRBJ2-3	NA	TRBD1
TGTGCCAGTAGTATACAGGGGGCAAATCAGCCCCAGCATTTT	CASSIQGANQPQHF	TRBV19	TRBJ1-5	few	TRBD1
TGTGCCAGCAGTCGGACAGGGCCCAGCTACGAGCAGTACTTC	CASSRTGPSYEQYF	TRBV2	TRBJ2-7	NA	TRBD1
TGTGCCAGCAGTAGACTGGCGGACACCTATGCAACTAATGAAAAACTGTTTTTT	CASSRLADTYATNEKLFF	TRBV28	TRBJ1-4	NA	NA
TGTGCCAGTAGTATAGGGGTGGGGACAGGGTCGGCCACTGAAGCTTTCTTT	CASSIGVGTGSATEAFF	TRBV19	TRBJ1-1	NA	TRBD1
TGCGCCAGCAGCTCTAATAGCGCGACAGATACGCAGTATTTT	CASSSNSATDTQYF	TRBV5-1	TRBJ2-3	NA	NA
TGTGCCAGCACCCCAGGGAGGAACTCCTACGAGCAGTACTTC	CASTPGRNSYEQYF	TRBV5-6	TRBJ2-7	NA	NA
TGTGCCAGCAGCTTATCGGTCGGGAGCTCCTACAATGAGCAGTTCTTC	CASSLSVGSSYNEQFF	TRBV11-2	TRBJ2-1	NA	NA
TGTGCCAGCAGGGAAGGGAGGAGAGAGACCCAGTACTTC	CASREGRRETQYF	TRBV6-5	TRBJ2-5	few	NA